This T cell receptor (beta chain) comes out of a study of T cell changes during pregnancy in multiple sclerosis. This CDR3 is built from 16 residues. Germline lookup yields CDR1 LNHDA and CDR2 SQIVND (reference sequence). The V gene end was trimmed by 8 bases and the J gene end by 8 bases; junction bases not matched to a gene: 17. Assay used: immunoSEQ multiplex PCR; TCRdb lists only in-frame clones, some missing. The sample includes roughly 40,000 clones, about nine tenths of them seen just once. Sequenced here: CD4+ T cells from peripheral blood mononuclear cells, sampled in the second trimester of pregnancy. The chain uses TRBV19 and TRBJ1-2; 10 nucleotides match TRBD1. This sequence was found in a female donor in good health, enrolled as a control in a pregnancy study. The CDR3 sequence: CASAPPGQGGARGYTF. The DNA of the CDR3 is TGTGCCAGTGCCCCCCCCGGACAGGGGGGGGCAAGAGGCTACACCTTC. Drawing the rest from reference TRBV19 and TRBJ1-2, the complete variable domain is DGGITQSPKYLFRKEGQNVTLSCEQNLNHDAMYWYRQDPGQGLRLIYYSQIVNDFQKGDIAEGYSVSREKKESFPLTVTSAQKNPTAFYLCASAPPGQGGARGYTFGSGTRLTVV.